This T cell receptor beta chain comes out of a study of cytomegalovirus exposure and HLA in healthy donors listed by TCRdb under 2017. Looking at the study overall: The 500 to 800 repertoires of the first cohort and the roughly 120 validation repertoires were produced on the same platform, according to a later analysis. The study combined high-throughput TCR immunosequencing, statistical association of individual TCRs with disease status, and machine learning to predict cytomegalovirus infection status. A separate validation cohort of 100 to 150 different subjects was used in addition to the 666-subject first cohort. The study was designed to test whether signatures of past pathogen exposure could be identified by cataloging public T cell receptors. Study-level results and caveats: Three of the identified cytomegalovirus-associated TCR beta chains were confirmed in vitro to be specific for cytomegalovirus antigens. Of the cluster scores, roughly 95% were above 0 in a later analysis, which found that TCRs clustered in the first cohort also tended to co-occur in the 120 validation repertoires. The classifier was reported to diagnose cytomegalovirus status with high specificity and sensitivity in both the original cohort and the validation cohort. While some public TCRs were present in many individuals, most TCR sequences turned up only very rarely across donors. It was suggested by the authors that the approach could potentially be generalized to other disease states and immunological phenotypes. All 120 or so repertoires were used to score co-occurrence in the validation cohort in a later analysis, because that analysis had no HLA typing for the cohort. The study listed 164 TCR beta chains as associated with cytomegalovirus.

In the case of this clone: Its cognate antigen has yet to be identified. Per-nucleotide qualities are absent, and no much larger clonotype sits a single base away.

Separate from the roughly 650-subject first cohort, the validation cohort of 120 subjects was the group to which the donors belonged. CDR1 and CDR2, per the germline V gene, are SGDLS and YYNGEE. The CDR3 runs 18 amino acids, cysteine and phenylalanine included. Solely the CDR3 DNA is kept, with 54 bases framed from the first base. V is shortened by 0 bases, J by 5 bases, and the region joining them spans 24 bases. The method was the immunoSEQ multiplex PCR assay. As for how the authors treated the data: A statistical classification framework was built to diagnose cytomegalovirus status from the catalog of TCR beta chain sequences. The immuneACCESS repertoire file appears here via TCRdb, limited to in-frame rearrangements. These files lack a portion of the clones; in checked studies, under half of the deficit traces to unresolved V genes, and the cause of the others is not known. That table furnishes V, J and clone size, whereas the DNA furnished D and trimming. This sample is represented by a few hundred thousand clones; around 88% of them were singletons. The top ten hold roughly 2.8% of the sample.

Sequenced input: PBMCs. The chain couples TRBV9 to TRBJ2-7; the D gene is possibly TRBD1, with 6 bases matching. This sequence originates from a woman between 18 and 29 years old in good health and CMV-seronegative. The CDR3 is CASSVDVGATGYFDEQYF. Here is the DNA: TGTGCCAGCAGCGTAGATGTTGGGGCCACAGGGTATTTCGACGAGCAGTACTTC.